These T cell receptor beta chains were read from a single sample in a study of T cell responses to AZD1222 COVID-19 vaccine. Some clones are missing from TCRdb's copy, which holds only in-frame ones; the method was immunoSEQ multiplex PCR. The table shows around 100,000 clones, with roughly 84% occurring only once. The sample was peripheral blood, taken on day 0 of AZD1222 vaccination. The receptor set was obtained from an adult in good health. CDR3s include the opening cysteine and the closing phenylalanine or tryptophan. The order of the fields is CDR3 protein, CDR3 DNA, J gene, clone size, D gene, V gene. D genes are given only for firm matches. Clone size appears in some rows only: once, few, many, or a class for an expanded clone.

CDR3 protein: CASSLGLTGDYGYTF
CDR3 DNA: TGTGCCAGCAGCTTAGGCCTAACAGGGGACTATGGCTACACCTTC
J gene: TRBJ1-2
clone size: -
D gene: TRBD1
V gene: TRBV7-8

CDR3 protein: CASSQERARVSGNTIYF
CDR3 DNA: TGTGCCAGCAGCCAAGAACGAGCCAGGGTCTCTGGAAACACCATATATTTT
J gene: TRBJ1-3
clone size: -
D gene: -
V gene: TRBV4-2

CDR3 protein: CASSDRSNTEAFF
CDR3 DNA: TGTGCCAGCAGTGACAGATCGAACACTGAAGCTTTCTTT
J gene: TRBJ1-1
clone size: large
D gene: -
V gene: TRBV6-4

CDR3 protein: CASSLAAGGSSYNEQFF
CDR3 DNA: TGTGCCAGCAGCTTGGCAGCGGGGGGGAGCTCCTACAATGAGCAGTTCTTC
J gene: TRBJ2-1
clone size: few
D gene: TRBD2
V gene: TRBV5-6

CDR3 protein: CASSLGGGTVINEQFF
CDR3 DNA: TGTGCCAGCAGCTTAGGTGGTGGGACAGTCATCAATGAGCAGTTCTTC
J gene: TRBJ2-1
clone size: -
D gene: TRBD1
V gene: TRBV7-6

CDR3 protein: CASSASYRVNYGYTF
CDR3 DNA: TGTGCCAGCAGTGCATCATACAGGGTTAACTATGGCTACACCTTC
J gene: TRBJ1-2
clone size: -
D gene: -
V gene: TRBV27

CDR3 protein: CASSEGNTEAFF
CDR3 DNA: TGTGCCAGCAGTGAGGGAAACACTGAAGCTTTCTTT
J gene: TRBJ1-1
clone size: -
D gene: -
V gene: TRBV6-1

CDR3 protein: CASSRGLLRTDTQYF
CDR3 DNA: TGTGCCAGCAGCCGGGGACTTCTTCGCACAGATACGCAGTATTTT
J gene: TRBJ2-3
clone size: -
D gene: -
V gene: TRBV3-1/TRBV3-2

CDR3 protein: CASSATPGTEAFF
CDR3 DNA: TGTGCCAGCAGTGCCACGCCGGGGACTGAAGCTTTCTTT
J gene: TRBJ1-1
clone size: -
D gene: -
V gene: TRBV7-3

CDR3 protein: CASSIDRTAGANVLTF
CDR3 DNA: TGTGCCAGTAGTATAGATCGGACAGCTGGGGCCAACGTCCTGACTTTC
J gene: TRBJ2-6
clone size: -
D gene: -
V gene: TRBV19

CDR3 protein: CASRATGRGGEAFF
CDR3 DNA: TGTGCCAGCAGGGCGACTGGTCGAGGTGGTGAAGCTTTCTTT
J gene: TRBJ1-1
clone size: -
D gene: -
V gene: TRBV28

CDR3 protein: CASSLWGAVLAEKLFF
CDR3 DNA: TGTGCCAGCAGTTTATGGGGGGCGGTTTTAGCTGAAAAACTGTTTTTT
J gene: TRBJ1-4
clone size: -
D gene: -
V gene: TRBV28

CDR3 protein: CASSLGDNLEQYF
CDR3 DNA: TGTGCCAGCAGCTTAGGAGACAATCTCGAGCAGTACTTC
J gene: TRBJ2-7
clone size: -
D gene: -
V gene: TRBV13

CDR3 protein: CASSLRAGYEQYF
CDR3 DNA: TGTGCCAGCAGTTTGAGGGCAGGCTACGAGCAGTACTTC
J gene: TRBJ2-7
clone size: -
D gene: -
V gene: TRBV6-5

CDR3 protein: CASSPWNYGYTF
CDR3 DNA: TGTGCCAGCAGCCCCTGGAACTATGGCTACACCTTC
J gene: TRBJ1-2
clone size: -
D gene: -
V gene: TRBV6-5

CDR3 protein: CASSRPGRRTDTQYF
CDR3 DNA: TGTGCCAGCAGCCGCCCCGGGAGGCGCACAGATACGCAGTATTTT
J gene: TRBJ2-3
clone size: -
D gene: TRBD2
V gene: TRBV7-2

CDR3 protein: CASSLGLGDGYTF
CDR3 DNA: TGCGCCAGCAGCCTGGGACTAGGGGATGGCTACACCTTC
J gene: TRBJ1-2
clone size: -
D gene: -
V gene: TRBV4-3

CDR3 protein: CASSFTGQHEQYF
CDR3 DNA: TGTGCCAGCAGTTTCACGGGGCAACACGAGCAGTACTTC
J gene: TRBJ2-7
clone size: -
D gene: -
V gene: TRBV9

CDR3 protein: CASRLGSFTEAFF
CDR3 DNA: TGTGCCAGCCGATTGGGGTCATTCACTGAAGCTTTCTTT
J gene: TRBJ1-1
clone size: -
D gene: -
V gene: TRBV27

CDR3 protein: CASGQGGGETQYF
CDR3 DNA: TGCGCCAGTGGACAGGGCGGAGGGGAGACCCAGTACTTC
J gene: TRBJ2-5
clone size: many
D gene: TRBD1
V gene: TRBV10-2

CDR3 protein: CASSPRESQPQHF
CDR3 DNA: TGTGCCAGCAGTCCGAGGGAGAGTCAGCCCCAGCATTTT
J gene: TRBJ1-5
clone size: -
D gene: -
V gene: TRBV27

CDR3 protein: CASSSRGTDTQYF
CDR3 DNA: TGTGCCAGCAGTTCCAGGGGTACAGATACGCAGTATTTT
J gene: TRBJ2-3
clone size: few
D gene: -
V gene: TRBV28

CDR3 protein: CASSVGFVYGYTF
CDR3 DNA: TGCGCCAGCAGCGTGGGCTTCGTCTATGGCTACACCTTC
J gene: TRBJ1-2
clone size: -
D gene: -
V gene: TRBV5-1

CDR3 protein: CASSLEWRQRNTEAFF
CDR3 DNA: TGTGCCAGCAGCTTAGAGTGGAGACAAAGGAACACTGAAGCTTTCTTT
J gene: TRBJ1-1
clone size: -
D gene: -
V gene: TRBV11-2

CDR3 protein: CASSPPASLANSPQYF
CDR3 DNA: TGTGCCAGCTCACCACCCGCTAGCCTCGCCAATAGTCCGCAGTATTTT
J gene: TRBJ2-3
clone size: few
D gene: -
V gene: TRBV18

CDR3 protein: CASSQDRRETGNEQFF
CDR3 DNA: TGCGCCAGCAGCCAAGATCGGAGGGAGACCGGCAATGAGCAGTTCTTC
J gene: TRBJ2-1
clone size: -
D gene: -
V gene: TRBV4-3

CDR3 protein: CASSLEGEETQYF
CDR3 DNA: TGTGCCAGCAGCTTGGAGGGTGAAGAGACCCAGTACTTC
J gene: TRBJ2-5
clone size: -
D gene: -
V gene: TRBV5-4

CDR3 protein: CASSQGRYYGYTF
CDR3 DNA: TGTGCCAGCAGTCAGGGAAGATACTATGGCTACACCTTC
J gene: TRBJ1-2
clone size: -
D gene: -
V gene: TRBV28

CDR3 protein: CASSLSGTYYTF
CDR3 DNA: TGTGCCAGCAGCTTATCCGGGACATACTACACCTTC
J gene: TRBJ1-2
clone size: -
D gene: -
V gene: TRBV5-5

CDR3 protein: CASTNTGGGYTF
CDR3 DNA: TGTGCCAGCACCAATACGGGGGGCGGCTACACCTTC
J gene: TRBJ1-2
clone size: few
D gene: -
V gene: TRBV21-1

CDR3 protein: CASSTGTGSGTQYF
CDR3 DNA: TGTGCCAGCAGTACCGGGACAGGGTCAGGCACGCAGTATTTT
J gene: TRBJ2-3
clone size: -
D gene: TRBD1
V gene: TRBV6-5

CDR3 protein: CASSLGRSTGELFF
CDR3 DNA: TGTGCCAGCAGCTTGGGTAGATCCACCGGGGAGCTGTTTTTT
J gene: TRBJ2-2
clone size: -
D gene: -
V gene: TRBV5-4

CDR3 protein: CASSLARPDTQYF
CDR3 DNA: TGTGCCAGCAGCTTAGCCCGTCCAGATACGCAGTATTTT
J gene: TRBJ2-3
clone size: -
D gene: -
V gene: TRBV7-2

CDR3 protein: CASSELSQLEQYF
CDR3 DNA: TGTGCCAGCAGTGAACTCTCGCAACTTGAGCAGTACTTC
J gene: TRBJ2-7
clone size: once
D gene: -
V gene: TRBV2

CDR3 protein: CARRCTFF
CDR3 DNA: TGCGCCAGGAGGTGTACGTTTTTT
J gene: TRBJ1-4
clone size: -
D gene: -
V gene: TRBV10-1

CDR3 protein: CASSQLGSPLHF
CDR3 DNA: TGTGCCAGCAGTCAGCTGGGTTCACCCCTCCACTTT
J gene: TRBJ1-6
clone size: -
D gene: -
V gene: TRBV6-6

CDR3 protein: CASNQGIALPQHF
CDR3 DNA: TGTGCCAGCAACCAGGGAATAGCGCTGCCCCAGCATTTT
J gene: TRBJ1-5
clone size: -
D gene: -
V gene: TRBV12-3/TRBV12-4

CDR3 protein: CASSIEIAPGNEQYF
CDR3 DNA: TGTGCCAGTAGTATAGAGATTGCCCCAGGGAACGAGCAGTACTTC
J gene: TRBJ2-7
clone size: -
D gene: -
V gene: TRBV19

CDR3 protein: CASSQATGWGTEAFF
CDR3 DNA: TGTGCCAGCAGCCAAGCGACCGGCTGGGGCACTGAAGCTTTCTTT
J gene: TRBJ1-1
clone size: -
D gene: -
V gene: TRBV4-2

CDR3 protein: CASSQEGGLAGTKNEQFF
CDR3 DNA: TGTGCCAGCAGCCAAGAGGGGGGACTAGCGGGAACTAAGAATGAGCAGTTCTTC
J gene: TRBJ2-1
clone size: once
D gene: TRBD2
V gene: TRBV4-2

CDR3 protein: CASSRTQGSHYGYTF
CDR3 DNA: TGTGCCAGCAGCCGCACACAGGGCTCTCACTATGGCTACACCTTC
J gene: TRBJ1-2
clone size: -
D gene: -
V gene: TRBV6-5

CDR3 protein: CATSDPDREEQYF
CDR3 DNA: TGTGCCACCAGTGATCCTGACAGGGAAGAGCAGTACTTC
J gene: TRBJ2-7
clone size: -
D gene: TRBD1
V gene: TRBV24-1

CDR3 protein: CASDRSGYGYTF
CDR3 DNA: TGTGCCAGTGACAGATCCGGCTATGGCTACACCTTC
J gene: TRBJ1-2
clone size: -
D gene: -
V gene: TRBV19

CDR3 protein: CASSVAGVGEQFF
CDR3 DNA: TGTGCCAGCAGCGTAGCTGGAGTGGGCGAGCAGTTCTTC
J gene: TRBJ2-1
clone size: -
D gene: -
V gene: TRBV9

CDR3 protein: CASIDSLAGELFF
CDR3 DNA: TGTGCCAGCATCGATTCTTTAGCCGGGGAGCTGTTTTTT
J gene: TRBJ2-2
clone size: few
D gene: -
V gene: TRBV28

CDR3 protein: CASSPDVPGYTF
CDR3 DNA: TGTGCCAGCTCCCCCGACGTTCCTGGCTACACCTTC
J gene: TRBJ1-2
clone size: -
D gene: -
V gene: TRBV18

CDR3 protein: CASTFYRGNEQFF
CDR3 DNA: TGTGCCAGCACATTCTACAGGGGCAATGAGCAGTTCTTC
J gene: TRBJ2-1
clone size: -
D gene: TRBD1
V gene: TRBV6-5

CDR3 protein: CASSFMAEDQYF
CDR3 DNA: TGTGCCAGCAGCTTTATGGCGGAGGACCAGTACTTC
J gene: TRBJ2-7
clone size: -
D gene: -
V gene: TRBV7-9

CDR3 protein: CASSPRLYYEQYF
CDR3 DNA: TGTGCCAGTAGTCCCCGGCTATACTACGAGCAGTACTTC
J gene: TRBJ2-7
clone size: -
D gene: -
V gene: TRBV19

CDR3 protein: CASRGGVQDSPLHF
CDR3 DNA: TGTGCCAGCAGGGGTGGGGTGCAAGATTCACCCCTCCACTTT
J gene: TRBJ1-6
clone size: -
D gene: -
V gene: TRBV2

CDR3 protein: CASSLDAGGELFF
CDR3 DNA: TGTGCCAGCAGCTTAGATGCGGGCGGGGAGCTGTTTTTT
J gene: TRBJ2-2
clone size: -
D gene: -
V gene: TRBV7-9

CDR3 protein: CASSPPSGTNTEAFF
CDR3 DNA: TGTGCCAGCTCACCACCATCAGGGACGAACACTGAAGCTTTCTTT
J gene: TRBJ1-1
clone size: -
D gene: -
V gene: TRBV18

CDR3 protein: CASRSRGHSYEQYF
CDR3 DNA: TGTGCCAGCAGGTCCCGGGGCCACTCCTACGAGCAGTACTTC
J gene: TRBJ2-7
clone size: -
D gene: -
V gene: TRBV2

CDR3 protein: CASSSMGTGYEQYF
CDR3 DNA: TGTGCCAGCAGCTCCATGGGGACAGGATACGAGCAGTACTTC
J gene: TRBJ2-7
clone size: -
D gene: TRBD1
V gene: TRBV4-2

CDR3 protein: CASSLRINTEAFF
CDR3 DNA: TGTGCCAGCAGTTTACGGATAAACACTGAAGCTTTCTTT
J gene: TRBJ1-1
clone size: -
D gene: -
V gene: TRBV27

CDR3 protein: CASSRRLAEYNEQFF
CDR3 DNA: TGTGCCAGCAGCCGTAGACTAGCGGAGTACAATGAGCAGTTCTTC
J gene: TRBJ2-1
clone size: -
D gene: TRBD2
V gene: TRBV7-9

CDR3 protein: CASSFDQRETQYF
CDR3 DNA: TGTGCCAGCAGTTTTGACCAGAGGGAGACCCAGTACTTC
J gene: TRBJ2-5
clone size: -
D gene: -
V gene: TRBV6-5

CDR3 protein: CASSLVDRGTEAFF
CDR3 DNA: TGTGCCAGCAGCTTAGTTGACCGGGGCACTGAAGCTTTCTTT
J gene: TRBJ1-1
clone size: -
D gene: -
V gene: TRBV7-2